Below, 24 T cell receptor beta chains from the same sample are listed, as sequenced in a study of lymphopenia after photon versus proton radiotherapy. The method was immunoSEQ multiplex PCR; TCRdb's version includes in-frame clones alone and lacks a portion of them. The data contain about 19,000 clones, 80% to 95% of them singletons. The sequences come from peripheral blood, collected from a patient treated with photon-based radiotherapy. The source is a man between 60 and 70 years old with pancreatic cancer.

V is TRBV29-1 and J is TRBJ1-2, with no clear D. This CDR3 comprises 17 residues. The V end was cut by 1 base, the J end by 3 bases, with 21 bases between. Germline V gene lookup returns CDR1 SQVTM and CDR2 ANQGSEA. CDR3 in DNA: TGCAGCGTTGAAGTCCCCCTTGGCGCAGCCCGAGACTATGGCTACACCTTC. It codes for CSVEVPLGAARDYGYTF. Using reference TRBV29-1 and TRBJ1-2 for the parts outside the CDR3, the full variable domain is SAVISQKPSRDICQRGTSLTIQCQVDSQVTMMFWYRQQPGQSLTLIATANQGSEATYESGFVIDKFPISRPNLTFSTLTVSNMSPEDSSIYLCSVEVPLGAARDYGYTFGSGTRLTVV.

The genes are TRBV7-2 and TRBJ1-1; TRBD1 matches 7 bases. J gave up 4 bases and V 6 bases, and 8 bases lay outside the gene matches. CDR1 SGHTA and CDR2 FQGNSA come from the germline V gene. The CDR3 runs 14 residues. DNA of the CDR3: TGTGCCAGCAGATCAATCAGACAGGGCACTGAAGCTTTCTTT. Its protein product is CASRSIRQGTEAFF.

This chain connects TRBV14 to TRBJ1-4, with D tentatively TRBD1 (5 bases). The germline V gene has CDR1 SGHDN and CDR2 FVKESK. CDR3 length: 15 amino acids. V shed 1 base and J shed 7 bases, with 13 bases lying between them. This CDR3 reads CASSQVGAGSEKLFF. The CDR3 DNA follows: TGTGCCAGCAGCCAAGTAGGGGCAGGGAGTGAAAAACTGTTTTTT.

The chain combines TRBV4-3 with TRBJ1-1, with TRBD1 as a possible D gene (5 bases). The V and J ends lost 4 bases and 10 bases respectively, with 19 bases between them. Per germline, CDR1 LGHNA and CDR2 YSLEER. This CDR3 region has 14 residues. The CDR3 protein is CASSPQRDPGIAFF. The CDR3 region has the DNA TGCGCCAGCAGCCCTCAGCGGGACCCTGGGATAGCTTTCTTT.

Written as DNA, the CDR3 is TGTGCCAGCACTCCTGACAGAAACTATGGCTACACCTTC. Its protein is CASTPDRNYGYTF. V and J are TRBV6-6 and TRBJ1-2; tentative D call: TRBD1 (5 bases). Germline V gene data show CDR1 as MNHNY and CDR2 as SVGAGI (reference sequence). The V end lost 7 bases, the J end lost 2 bases, and 11 bases lay between the germline ends. This CDR3 is 13 amino acids long.

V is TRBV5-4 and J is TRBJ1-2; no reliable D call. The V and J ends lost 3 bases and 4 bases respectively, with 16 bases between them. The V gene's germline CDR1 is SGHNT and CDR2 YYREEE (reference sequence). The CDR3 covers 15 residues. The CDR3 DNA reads TGTGCCAGCAGCTCCCCGATTTTGGCGGGCTATGGCTACACCTTC. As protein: CASSSPILAGYGYTF.

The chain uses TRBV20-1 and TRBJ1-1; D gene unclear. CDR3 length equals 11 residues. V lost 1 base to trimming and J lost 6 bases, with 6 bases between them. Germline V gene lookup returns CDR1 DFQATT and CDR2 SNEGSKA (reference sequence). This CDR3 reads CSARVFPEAFF. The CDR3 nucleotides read TGCAGTGCTAGAGTTTTTCCTGAAGCTTTCTTT.

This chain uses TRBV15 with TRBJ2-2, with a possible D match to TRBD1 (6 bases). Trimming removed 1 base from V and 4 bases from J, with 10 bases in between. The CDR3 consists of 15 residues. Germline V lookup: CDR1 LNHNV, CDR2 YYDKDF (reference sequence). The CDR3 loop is CATSRAQQGTGELFF. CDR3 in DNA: TGTGCCACCAGCAGAGCCCAACAGGGCACCGGGGAGCTGTTTTTT.

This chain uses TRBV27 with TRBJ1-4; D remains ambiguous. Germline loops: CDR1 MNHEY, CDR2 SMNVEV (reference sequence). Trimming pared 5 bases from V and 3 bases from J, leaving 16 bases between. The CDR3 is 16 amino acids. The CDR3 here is CASSPTLTRANEKLFF. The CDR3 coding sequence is TGTGCCAGCAGTCCAACCTTGACTCGAGCTAATGAAAAACTGTTTTTT. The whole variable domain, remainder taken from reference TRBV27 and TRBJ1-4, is EAQVTQNPRYLITVTGKKLTVTCSQNMNHEYMSWYRQDPGLGLRQIYYSMNVEVTDKGDVPEGYKVSRKEKRNFPLILESPSPNQTSLYFCASSPTLTRANEKLFFGSGTQLSVL.

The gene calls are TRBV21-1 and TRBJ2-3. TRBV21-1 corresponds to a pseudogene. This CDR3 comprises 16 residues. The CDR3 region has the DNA TGTGCCAGCAGCAAAGGGGGTCTGATAAGCACAGATACGCAGTATTTT. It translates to CASSKGGLISTDTQYF.

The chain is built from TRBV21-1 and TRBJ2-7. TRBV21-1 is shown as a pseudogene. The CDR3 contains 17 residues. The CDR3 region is CASSKIPVGSCPGEQYF. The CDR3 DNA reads TGTGCCAGCAGCAAAATACCCGTGGGCAGTTGCCCCGGGGAGCAGTACTTC.

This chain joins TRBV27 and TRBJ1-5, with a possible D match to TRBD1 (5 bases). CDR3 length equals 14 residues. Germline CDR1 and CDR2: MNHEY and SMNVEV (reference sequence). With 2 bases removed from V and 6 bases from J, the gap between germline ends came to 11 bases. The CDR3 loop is CASSLIGAGQPQHF. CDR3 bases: TGTGCCAGCAGTTTAATAGGGGCTGGTCAGCCCCAGCATTTT.

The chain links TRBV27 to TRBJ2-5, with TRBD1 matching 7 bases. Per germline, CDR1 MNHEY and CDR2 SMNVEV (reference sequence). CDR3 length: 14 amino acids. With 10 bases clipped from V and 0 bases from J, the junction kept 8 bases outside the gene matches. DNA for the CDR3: TGTGCCACCAAACTCAGGGGGTACCAAGAGACCCAGTACTTC. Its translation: CATKLRGYQETQYF.

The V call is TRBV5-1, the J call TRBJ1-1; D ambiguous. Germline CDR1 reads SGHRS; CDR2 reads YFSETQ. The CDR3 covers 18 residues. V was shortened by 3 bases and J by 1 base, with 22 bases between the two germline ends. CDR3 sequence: CASSSGPAANYRNTEAFF. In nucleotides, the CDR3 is TGCGCCAGCAGCTCCGGTCCGGCGGCTAACTATAGGAACACTGAAGCTTTCTTT.

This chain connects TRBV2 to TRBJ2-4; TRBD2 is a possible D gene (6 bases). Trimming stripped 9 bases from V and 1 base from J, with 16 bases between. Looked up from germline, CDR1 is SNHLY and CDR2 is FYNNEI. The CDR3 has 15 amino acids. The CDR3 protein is CASRPGVAAKNIQYF. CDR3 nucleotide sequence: TGTGCCAGTCGTCCGGGGGTGGCGGCCAAAAACATTCAGTACTTC.

CDR3 loop: CASSATDSSYNSPLHF. The CDR3 nucleotides read TGCGCCAGCAGTGCCACAGATAGCTCCTATAATTCACCCCTCCACTTT. The chain combines TRBV10-2 with TRBJ1-6, with D hard to call. Deletions cut 4 bases from V and 0 bases from J, with 10 bases between. Germline CDR1 WSHSY, CDR2 SAAADI. The CDR3 runs 16 residues.

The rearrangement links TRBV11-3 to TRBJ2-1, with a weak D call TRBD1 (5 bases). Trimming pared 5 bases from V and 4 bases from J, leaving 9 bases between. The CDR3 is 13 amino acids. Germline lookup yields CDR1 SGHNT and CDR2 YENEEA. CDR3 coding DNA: TGTGCCAGCAGCGCTGACAGATACAATGAGCAGTTCTTC. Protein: CASSADRYNEQFF. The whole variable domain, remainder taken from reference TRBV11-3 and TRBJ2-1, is EAGVVQSPRYKIIEKKQPVAFWCNPISGHNTLYWYLQNLGQGPELLIRYENEEAVDDSQLPKDRFSAERLKGVDSTLKIQPAELGDSAVYLCASSADRYNEQFFGPGTRLTVL.

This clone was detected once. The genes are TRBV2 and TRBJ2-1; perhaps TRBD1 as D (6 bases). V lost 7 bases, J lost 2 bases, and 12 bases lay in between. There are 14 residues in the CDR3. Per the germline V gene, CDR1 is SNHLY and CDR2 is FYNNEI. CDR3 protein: CASTAKGAYNEQFF. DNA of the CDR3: TGTGCCAGCACCGCGAAGGGGGCCTACAATGAGCAGTTCTTC.

In DNA form, the CDR3 reads TGTGCCAGCAGTGACTTAGCGGGGGGTACAGATACGCAGTATTTT. Encoded protein: CASSDLAGGTDTQYF. The chain joins TRBV2 to TRBJ2-3, with 10 bases that match TRBD2. The length of the CDR3 is 15 residues. The V segment lost 3 bases and the J segment 3 bases; nucleotides outside the gene matches: 3. CDR1 and CDR2 from the germline V gene are SNHLY and FYNNEI.

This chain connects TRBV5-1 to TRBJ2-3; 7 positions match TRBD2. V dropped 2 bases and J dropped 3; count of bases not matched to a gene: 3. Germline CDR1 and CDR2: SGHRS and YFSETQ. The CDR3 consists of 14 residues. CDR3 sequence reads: CASSFMGGTDTQYF. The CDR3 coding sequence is TGCGCCAGCAGCTTTATGGGGGGGACAGATACGCAGTATTTT.

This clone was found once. In DNA, the CDR3 is TGTGCCAGCAGCTTAATGCTTGGACAACCTGAAGCTTTCTTT. This translates into CASSLMLGQPEAFF. The gene calls are TRBV7-6 and TRBJ1-1, with D tentatively TRBD1 (5 bases). The CDR3 runs to 14 residues. The V gene's germline CDR1 is SGHVS and CDR2 FNYEAQ. With 2 bases removed from V and 6 bases from J, the gap between germline ends came to 13 bases.

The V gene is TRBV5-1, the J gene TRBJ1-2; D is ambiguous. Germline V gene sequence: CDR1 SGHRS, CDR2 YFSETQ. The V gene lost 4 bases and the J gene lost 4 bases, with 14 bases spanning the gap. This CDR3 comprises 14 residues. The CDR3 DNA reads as TGCGCCAGCAGCCCACCGCGGCAGCTCTATGGCTACACCTTC. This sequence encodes CASSPPRQLYGYTF.

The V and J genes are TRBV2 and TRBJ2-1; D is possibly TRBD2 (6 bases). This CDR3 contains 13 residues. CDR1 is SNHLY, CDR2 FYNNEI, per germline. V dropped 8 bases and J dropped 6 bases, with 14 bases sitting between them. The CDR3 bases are TGTGCCAGCGAAGAAGGCGGGATCAATGAGCAGTTCTTC. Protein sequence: CASEEGGINEQFF.

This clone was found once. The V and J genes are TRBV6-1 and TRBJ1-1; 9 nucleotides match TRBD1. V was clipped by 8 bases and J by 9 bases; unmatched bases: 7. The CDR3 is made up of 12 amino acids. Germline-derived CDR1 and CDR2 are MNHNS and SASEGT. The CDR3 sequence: CASSRQGDQAFF. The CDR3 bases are TGTGCCAGCTCCCGACAGGGGGACCAAGCTTTCTTT.